The rows below give T cell receptor beta chains drawn from one sample of a study of OX40 agonist ivuxolimab in advanced cancers. TCRdb keeps only in-frame clones here, not all; method: immunoSEQ multiplex PCR. In the table there are 65,000 to 95,000 clones, around 88% of which are singletons. The sequencing here drew on CD4+ or CD8+ T cells sorted from blood, taken in a trial of the OX40 agonist ivuxolimab. These receptor sequences come from an adult with an advanced solid tumor such as melanoma, head and neck, liver or kidney cancer. The CDR3 runs from the conserved cysteine through the conserved F or W. The D gene is left open where the match is weak. Clone size, where shown, is once, few, many, or a class for clones that have expanded.

CDR3 protein: CASSYEGRGTEAFF; CDR3 DNA: TGTGCCAGCAGTTATGAAGGTAGGGGGACTGAAGCTTTCTTT; J gene: TRBJ1-1; clone size: NA; D gene: NA; V gene: TRBV6-5
CDR3 protein: CSVHTEAFF; CDR3 DNA: TGCAGCGTCCACACTGAAGCTTTCTTT; J gene: TRBJ1-1; clone size: NA; D gene: NA; V gene: TRBV29-1
CDR3 protein: CASSQGVRTYF; CDR3 DNA: TGCGCCAGCAGCCAAGGCGTGAGAACTTACTTC; J gene: TRBJ2-7; clone size: NA; D gene: NA; V gene: TRBV4-1
CDR3 protein: CASSNSNSGVDTQYF; CDR3 DNA: TGTGCCAGCAGCAACAGTAATAGCGGGGTAGATACGCAGTATTTT; J gene: TRBJ2-3; clone size: NA; D gene: TRBD2; V gene: TRBV7-3
CDR3 protein: CASSLGPLAGGQDGELFF; CDR3 DNA: TGTGCCAGCAGCTTAGGGCCCCTAGCGGGAGGGCAGGACGGGGAGCTGTTTTTT; J gene: TRBJ2-2; clone size: once; D gene: TRBD2; V gene: TRBV7-2
CDR3 protein: CASSLERVGYEQYF; CDR3 DNA: TGTGCCAGCAGCTTAGAAAGGGTAGGCTACGAGCAGTACTTC; J gene: TRBJ2-7; clone size: NA; D gene: NA; V gene: TRBV7-9
CDR3 protein: CASSFLGDGYTF; CDR3 DNA: TGTGCCAGCAGCTTTTTGGGGGATGGCTACACCTTC; J gene: TRBJ1-2; clone size: NA; D gene: NA; V gene: TRBV7-9
CDR3 protein: CASSLTLAGGQTQYF; CDR3 DNA: TGTGCCAGCAGCTTAACCCTAGCGGGGGGGCAGACCCAGTACTTC; J gene: TRBJ2-5; clone size: NA; D gene: TRBD2; V gene: TRBV13
CDR3 protein: CASNKRETNEKLFF; CDR3 DNA: TGTGCCAGCAATAAAAGGGAGACTAATGAAAAACTGTTTTTT; J gene: TRBJ1-4; clone size: NA; D gene: NA; V gene: TRBV7-3
CDR3 protein: CASSSWTRSPYEQYF; CDR3 DNA: TGTGCCAGCAGCTCCTGGACTAGATCCCCCTACGAGCAGTACTTC; J gene: TRBJ2-7; clone size: NA; D gene: TRBD2; V gene: TRBV11-2
CDR3 protein: CASSRGSATNEKLFF; CDR3 DNA: TGTGCCAGCAGCAGGGGTAGCGCAACTAATGAAAAACTGTTTTTT; J gene: TRBJ1-4; clone size: NA; D gene: NA; V gene: TRBV27
CDR3 protein: CASSESGGGAFF; CDR3 DNA: TGTGCCAGCAGTGAATCCGGGGGTGGTGCTTTCTTT; J gene: TRBJ1-1; clone size: many; D gene: NA; V gene: TRBV2
CDR3 protein: CASSKEPDRVPVINEKLFF; CDR3 DNA: TGTGCCAGCAGCAAAGAGCCTGACAGGGTCCCTGTAATTAATGAAAAACTGTTTTTT; J gene: TRBJ1-4; clone size: NA; D gene: NA; V gene: TRBV21-1
CDR3 protein: CASSISGEAQFF; CDR3 DNA: TGTGCCAGCAGCATTAGCGGGGAGGCCCAGTTCTTC; J gene: TRBJ2-1; clone size: many; D gene: TRBD2; V gene: TRBV7-9
CDR3 protein: CASSIRTATNEKLFF; CDR3 DNA: TGTGCCAGTAGTATCCGGACGGCAACTAATGAAAAACTGTTTTTT; J gene: TRBJ1-4; clone size: NA; D gene: NA; V gene: TRBV19
CDR3 protein: CASSTRGYRTGRTDTQYF; CDR3 DNA: TGTGCCAGCAGCACCCGGGGTTATAGGACAGGGAGAACAGATACGCAGTATTTT; J gene: TRBJ2-3; clone size: once; D gene: TRBD1; V gene: TRBV7-6
CDR3 protein: CASSLASAITDTQYF; CDR3 DNA: TGTGCCAGCAGCTTAGCATCAGCGATCACAGATACGCAGTATTTT; J gene: TRBJ2-3; clone size: once; D gene: NA; V gene: TRBV7-2
CDR3 protein: CASSVDRGETQYF; CDR3 DNA: TGTGCCAGCAGCGTCGACAGGGGGGAGACCCAGTACTTC; J gene: TRBJ2-5; clone size: NA; D gene: TRBD1; V gene: TRBV6-4
CDR3 protein: CASSFGQGEFF; CDR3 DNA: TGCGCCAGCAGCTTTGGACAGGGTGAGTTCTTC; J gene: TRBJ2-1; clone size: few; D gene: TRBD1; V gene: TRBV5-1
CDR3 protein: CASSKLAGNTGELFF; CDR3 DNA: TGTGCCAGCAGCAAACTAGCGGGGAACACCGGGGAGCTGTTTTTT; J gene: TRBJ2-2; clone size: NA; D gene: TRBD2; V gene: TRBV7-2
CDR3 protein: CASSLMGTASGFGPQHF; CDR3 DNA: TGTGCCAGCAGCTTAATGGGGACAGCCTCGGGCTTTGGGCCCCAGCATTTT; J gene: TRBJ1-5; clone size: NA; D gene: TRBD1; V gene: TRBV7-2
CDR3 protein: CASSSPSTGAQETQYF; CDR3 DNA: TGTGCCAGCAGTTCCCCCTCTACAGGAGCCCAAGAGACCCAGTACTTC; J gene: TRBJ2-5; clone size: few; D gene: NA; V gene: TRBV28
CDR3 protein: CASRRDSYEQYF; CDR3 DNA: TGTGCCAGCAGGAGGGACAGCTACGAGCAGTACTTC; J gene: TRBJ2-7; clone size: NA; D gene: TRBD1; V gene: TRBV2
CDR3 protein: CASSLLGGNEKLFF; CDR3 DNA: TGTGCCAGCTCGCTTCTCGGCGGTAATGAAAAACTGTTTTTT; J gene: TRBJ1-4; clone size: NA; D gene: NA; V gene: TRBV18
CDR3 protein: CASSVGPASRDTQYF; CDR3 DNA: TGTGCCAGCAGTGTAGGGCCAGCGTCAAGGGATACGCAGTATTTT; J gene: TRBJ2-3; clone size: NA; D gene: NA; V gene: TRBV6-4
CDR3 protein: CASSPAEITGELFF; CDR3 DNA: TGTGCCAGCTCACCCGCGGAAATCACCGGGGAGCTGTTTTTT; J gene: TRBJ2-2; clone size: once; D gene: NA; V gene: TRBV18
CDR3 protein: CASSEGQEDTGELFF; CDR3 DNA: TGTGCCAGCAGCGAGGGACAGGAAGACACCGGGGAGCTGTTTTTT; J gene: TRBJ2-2; clone size: NA; D gene: TRBD1; V gene: TRBV9
CDR3 protein: CASSIGGSDTQYF; CDR3 DNA: TGTGCCAGTAGTATTGGGGGCTCAGATACGCAGTATTTT; J gene: TRBJ2-3; clone size: NA; D gene: NA; V gene: TRBV19
CDR3 protein: CASSLMGAGGPDTQYF; CDR3 DNA: TGTGCCAGCAGCTTGATGGGAGCGGGAGGGCCAGATACGCAGTATTTT; J gene: TRBJ2-3; clone size: NA; D gene: TRBD2; V gene: TRBV7-3
CDR3 protein: CASSYSGETQYF; CDR3 DNA: TGTGCCAGCAGTTACTCGGGGGAGACCCAGTACTTC; J gene: TRBJ2-5; clone size: few; D gene: NA; V gene: TRBV6-5
CDR3 protein: CASSPRGGDDTQYF; CDR3 DNA: TGTGCCAGCAGCCCCCGGGGAGGGGACGATACGCAGTATTTT; J gene: TRBJ2-3; clone size: NA; D gene: TRBD2; V gene: TRBV7-9
CDR3 protein: CAISELPGQNYEQYF; CDR3 DNA: TGTGCCATCAGTGAGTTACCGGGACAGAACTACGAGCAGTACTTC; J gene: TRBJ2-7; clone size: NA; D gene: TRBD1; V gene: TRBV10-3
CDR3 protein: CASSGSRTPANNEQFF; CDR3 DNA: TGCGCCAGCAGCGGATCCCGGACACCCGCCAACAATGAGCAGTTCTTC; J gene: TRBJ2-1; clone size: NA; D gene: NA; V gene: TRBV4-1